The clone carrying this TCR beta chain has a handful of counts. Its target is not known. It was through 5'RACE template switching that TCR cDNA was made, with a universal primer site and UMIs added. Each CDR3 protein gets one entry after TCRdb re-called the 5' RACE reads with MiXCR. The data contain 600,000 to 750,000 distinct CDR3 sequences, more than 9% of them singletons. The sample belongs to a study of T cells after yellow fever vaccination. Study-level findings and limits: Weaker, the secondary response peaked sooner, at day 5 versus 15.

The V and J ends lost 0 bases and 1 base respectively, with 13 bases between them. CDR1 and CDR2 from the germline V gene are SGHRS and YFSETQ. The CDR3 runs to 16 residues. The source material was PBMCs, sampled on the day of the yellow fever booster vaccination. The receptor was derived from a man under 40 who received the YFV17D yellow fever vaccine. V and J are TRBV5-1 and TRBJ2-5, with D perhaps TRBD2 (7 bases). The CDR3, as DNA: TGCGCCAGCAGCTTGGGTTCGGGGGGCTTCCAAGAGACCCAGTACTTC. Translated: CASSLGSGGFQETQYF.